These T cell receptor beta chains were read from a single sample in a study of type 1 and type 2 diabetes patients. TCRdb called the multiplex PCR reads again in MiXCR, with one record for every CDR3 protein. The sample has under 300,000 distinct CDR3 sequences, 47% seen once. Sequences were obtained from peripheral blood mononuclear cells (PBMCs). Receptor source: a man between 18 and 35 years old with type 2 diabetes. Each CDR3 is given with its conserved first and last residue.

TRBV15	15	TRBJ2-7	CASSVGASNRDEQYF
TRBV7-2	16	TRBJ1-2	CASSFGTTPKDYGYTF
TRBV15	14	TRBJ1-5	CATSRTGAGQPQHF
TRBV7-9	14	TRBJ1-1	CASSLDGRGTEAFF
TRBV10-2	16	TRBJ1-4	CASSGAGTGSGEKLFF
TRBV6-6	13	TRBJ2-5	CASRPTGRETQYF
TRBV19	13	TRBJ2-5	CASSMGHQETQYF
TRBV7-3	13	TRBJ1-1	CASSEDLNAEAFF
TRBV2	14	TRBJ1-5	CASSRDRANQPQHF
TRBV12-3/TRBV12-4	11	TRBJ2-7	CASSTYYEQYF
TRBV14	18	TRBJ2-4	CASSQRWSTGESKNIQYF
TRBV7-3	14	TRBJ1-1	CASSFGGTNTEAFF
TRBV7-6	16	TRBJ1-2	CASSLGLGVANYGYTF
TRBV20-1	12	TRBJ1-2	CIPPAGADGYTF
TRBV12-3/TRBV12-4	16	TRBJ2-7	CASSFRYGLASYEQYF
TRBV24-1	15	TRBJ1-4	CASSVISLGNEKLFF
TRBV24-1	23	TRBJ2-3	CATSDSRTTVAPGVDRVTDTQYF
TRBV7-6	12	TRBJ2-5	CASSADLETQYF
TRBV2	14	TRBJ1-4	CASSKQGAKEKLFF
TRBV6-6	14	TRBJ1-5	CASSYDNSNQPQHF
TRBV30	14	TRBJ1-1	CAWSPGPGNTEAFF
TRBV19	14	TRBJ1-2	CASSYSGLGYGYTF
TRBV2	12	TRBJ1-1	CASSDWGAEAFF
TRBV9	15	TRBJ2-3	CASSVEGISTDTQYF
TRBV19	13	TRBJ2-7	CSVEGVQGGEQYF
TRBV13	19	TRBJ2-1	CASSLETGRLAGVSNEQFF
TRBV28	13	TRBJ2-7	CASTETPGYEQYF
TRBV7-8	15	TRBJ2-6	CASSLDIPGANVLTF
TRBV20-1	17	TRBJ2-7	CSAISTLLAGGIDEQYF
TRBV7-2	11	TRBJ2-5	CASSVGGTQYF
TRBV27	14	TRBJ2-7	CASSSPTKRWEQYF
TRBV7-2	15	TRBJ2-1	CASSPSGRVYNEQFF
TRBV20-1	13	TRBJ2-7	CSARGDSSYEQYF
TRBV15	16	TRBJ2-2	CATSRSGPAGGGELFF
TRBV2	14	TRBJ1-4	CASRGDTGYEKLFF
TRBV20-1	14	TRBJ2-7	CSARRRDRGYERYF
TRBV11-1	16	TRBJ2-5	CASSIDYRVREETQYF
TRBV7-2	14	TRBJ2-5	CASRLTGAQETQYF
TRBV20-1	15	TRBJ2-7	CSARDEGTQSYEQYF
TRBV28	20	TRBJ2-7	CASSPNKPPGTSGLSYEQYF
TRBV7-3	15	TRBJ1-6	CASSRGQTDNSPLHF
TRBV5-1	14	TRBJ2-7	CASSYNPIINEQYF
TRBV27	16	TRBJ1-2	CASSLLAGTGEKGYTF